One sample yielded the 27 T cell receptor beta chains listed below, sequenced in a study of molecular identifiers for immune sequencing clone quantification. TCRdb analysed the PCR reads with MiXCR anew, one entry per CDR3 protein. The sample holds 460,000 or so distinct CDR3 sequences, about 20% seen once. The sample was naive CD8+ T cells from blood, with Jurkat cell RNA spiked in. Subset described: FACS-sorted CD8+CD4-CCR7+CD45RA+ naive T cells. The receptors originated from a human donor in good health. Some libraries in this study had Jurkat cell RNA spiked in.

This clonotype was counted between two and nine times. The conserved final phenylalanine or tryptophan is absent from the CDR3, which likely points to a read error. The chain employs TRBV20-1 and TRBJ2-3; D call uncertain. The germline V gene has CDR1 DFQATT and CDR2 SNEGSKA (reference sequence). The CDR3 has 14 amino acids. V lost 3 bases and J lost 1, with 11 bases in between. CDR3 loop: CSASILTGTDTQYL. The DNA of the CDR3 is TGCAGTGCTAGCATTTTAACTGGCACAGATACGCAGTATCTT.

A few counts support this clonotype. The genes are TRBV7-9 and TRBJ1-2; D is unresolved. V was trimmed by 5 bases and J by 1 base, leaving 8 bases between them. Germline loops: CDR1 SEHNR, CDR2 FQNEAQ (reference sequence). The CDR3 spans 13 residues. In DNA, the CDR3 is TGTGCCAGCAGCGAGAGAGATAACTATGGCTACACCTTC. Translated, it gives CASSERDNYGYTF.

This clonotype was observed many times. The chain employs TRBV6-2 or TRBV6-3 and TRBJ2-7, with D uncertain. The germline V gene encodes CDR1 MNHEY and CDR2 SVGEGT. The CDR3 is 11 residues long. V was trimmed by 6 bases and J by 4 bases, leaving 7 bases between them. The CDR3 is CASSREYEQYF. Written as DNA, the CDR3 is TGTGCCAGCAGCCGAGAATACGAGCAGTACTTC.

J is TRBJ1-2 and V is TRBV25-1; a possible D gene is TRBD1 (5 bases). The length of the CDR3 is 16 residues. V lost 1 base and J lost 1, with 13 bases in between. CDR1 and CDR2 (germline): MGHDK, SYGVNS. In DNA form, the CDR3 reads TGTGCCAGCAGTGAATCCTGGGTTGACAGTAACTATGGCTACACCTTC. This translates into CASSESWVDSNYGYTF.

This chain joins TRBV16 and TRBJ1-2; 7 bases agree with TRBD1. CDR3 length equals 16 residues. Per germline, CDR1 KGHSY and CDR2 FQNENV. V lost 0 bases to trimming and J lost 2 bases; unmatched junction nucleotides: 6. As DNA, the CDR3 is TGTGCCAGCAGCCAATCTAAGGGGGCAGTGAACTATGGCTACACCTTC. It encodes CASSQSKGAVNYGYTF.

This clonotype was seen a single time. With a much larger clone just one base away, this may be a read error. This rearrangement joins TRBV7-6 to TRBJ2-2; TRBD2 matches at 9 bases. There are 17 residues in the CDR3. Germline V gene sequence: CDR1 SGHVS, CDR2 FNYEAQ. J lost 6 bases, V lost 4 bases, and 12 bases had no gene match. As DNA, the CDR3 is TGTGCCAGCAGCTCAGCGTTAGGACTAGCGTATGCCGGGGAGCTGTTTTTT. Translation: CASSSALGLAYAGELFF.

This clonotype was counted a few times. The rearrangement uses TRBV2 and TRBJ1-4, with TRBD1 matching over 9 bases. CDR3 length: 14 residues. Germline CDR1 reads SNHLY; CDR2 reads FYNNEI. J was trimmed by 6 bases and V by 3 bases; bases with no gene match: 2. The CDR3 is CASSDGTGYEKLFF. The CDR3 nucleotides read TGTGCCAGCAGTGATGGGACAGGGTATGAAAAACTGTTTTTT.

This clonotype was detected ten times or more. CDR3: CASSWPGGATEAFF. The DNA of the CDR3 is TGTGCCAGCAGCTGGCCTGGGGGGGCGACTGAAGCTTTCTTT. The rearrangement uses TRBV7-2 and TRBJ1-1, with D possibly TRBD1 on 6 matching bases. Germline V gene sequence: CDR1 SGHTA, CDR2 FQGNSA. The CDR3 totals 14 residues. With 4 bases removed from V and 5 bases from J, the gap between germline ends came to 14 bases.

This clonotype was counted many times. The gene calls are TRBV20-1 and TRBJ1-5, with 8 bases aligning to TRBD1. The germline V gene encodes CDR1 DFQATT and CDR2 SNEGSKA (reference sequence). The CDR3 spans 14 residues. Trimming took 5 bases from V and 0 from J; bases not matched to a gene: 3. This chain's CDR3 is CSALGQVSNQPQHF. CDR3 sequence (DNA): TGCAGTGCTTTGGGACAGGTTAGCAATCAGCCCCAGCATTTT.

The chain recombines TRBV19 with TRBJ2-5; D remains unclear. Germline lookup yields CDR1 LNHDA and CDR2 SQIVND (reference sequence). This CDR3 is built from 11 residues. Trimming shortened V by 3 bases and J by 7 bases, and 6 bases separated the two germline ends. The CDR3 spells CASSISGTQYF. The CDR3 DNA follows: TGTGCCAGTAGTATTTCAGGGACCCAGTACTTC. The variable domain in full, completed from reference TRBV19 and TRBJ2-5, reads DGGITQSPKYLFRKEGQNVTLSCEQNLNHDAMYWYRQDPGQGLRLIYYSQIVNDFQKGDIAEGYSVSREKKESFPLTVTSAQKNPTAFYLCASSISGTQYFGPGTRLLVL.

The table lists this clonotype with a few counts. The chain uses TRBV4-3 and TRBJ2-7; D is undetermined. CDR3 length: 15 residues. Germline V gene sequence: CDR1 LGHNA, CDR2 YSLEER. V lost 0 bases, J lost 2 bases, and 11 bases lay in between. In DNA, the CDR3 is TGCGCCAGCAGCCAAGATAAAGGTTCCCCCTACGAGCAGTACTTC. Translating gives CASSQDKGSPYEQYF.

With respect to this clonotype: Given a much more abundant clone one base away, this may be a read error. The CDR3 reads CASSFPVAGGPSESDAQYF. DNA for the CDR3: TGTGCCAGCAGTTTTCCGGTAGCGGGAGGGCCCTCCGAAAGTGATGCGCAGTATTTT. V usage is TRBV12-3 or TRBV12-4 and J usage is TRBJ2-3, with TRBD2 matching over 11 bases. CDR3 length equals 19 residues. The ends lost 3 bases at V and 10 bases at J; junction bases unmatched: 21.

This clonotype was observed a handful of times. V is TRBV6-1 and J is TRBJ1-1, with a weak D call TRBD1 (5 bases). Per germline, CDR1 MNHNS and CDR2 SASEGT. V lost 3 bases and J 5 bases, leaving 13 bases between the germline ends. The CDR3 loop spans 14 amino acids. CDR3 in DNA: TGTGCCAGCAGTGACGGGCAGGGTTGGACTGAAGCTTTCTTT. This encodes CASSDGQGWTEAFF.

As for this clonotype: Given a much more abundant clone one base away, this may be a read error. V gene TRBV7-9 combines with J gene TRBJ1-1; no reliable D call. The germline CDR1 and CDR2 sequences are SEHNR and FQNEAQ (reference sequence). The CDR3 length is 10 residues. In DNA form, the CDR3 reads TGTGCCAGCGGCCTCACCCGACACTGGTTT. Its translation is CASGLTRHWF.

The sample holds a few counts of this clonotype. The rearrangement uses TRBV20-1 and TRBJ2-1, with 7 bases lining up with TRBD2. Germline loops: CDR1 DFQATT, CDR2 SNEGSKA (reference sequence). V trimming: 5 bases; J trimming: 1 base; junction bases outside the gene matches: 8. This CDR3 comprises 15 residues. The CDR3 loop is CSAAPRAGSYNEQFF. The CDR3 DNA sequence: TGCAGTGCTGCCCCTCGAGCGGGGTCCTACAATGAGCAGTTCTTC.

The V and J genes are TRBV6-4 and TRBJ1-5; maybe TRBD1 (6 bases). Germline-derived CDR1 and CDR2 are MRHNA and SNTAGT. The CDR3 totals 14 residues. V was clipped by 6 bases and J by 2 bases, with 11 bases between them. The CDR3 protein is CASRQGSGNQPQHF. The CDR3 DNA is TGTGCCAGCAGACAGGGCTCGGGCAATCAGCCCCAGCATTTT.

Details on this clonotype: A single base separates this from a much larger clone, so it may be a read error. Without the conserved terminal phenylalanine or tryptophan, this CDR3 likely stems from a read error. The limits of the CDR3 on the DNA are not certain, so only TCRdb's listed CDR3 is given. V is TRBV14 and J is TRBJ2-7; whether TRBD2, the table's D call, matches the DNA was not checked. Per the germline V gene, CDR1 is SGHDN and CDR2 is FVKESK. The CDR3 has 14 amino acids, counting both end residues. The CDR3 here is CASSRQGSSGSEYL.

This clonotype showed up many times. The gene calls are TRBV4-2 and TRBJ2-2; D gene unclear. Deletions cut 0 bases from V and 5 bases from J, with 4 bases between. The V gene's germline CDR1 is LGHNA and CDR2 YNFKEQ. The CDR3 totals 13 residues. CDR3 in amino acids: CASSQERTGELFF. The CDR3, as DNA: TGTGCCAGCAGCCAAGAGAGAACCGGGGAGCTGTTTTTT.

This clonotype appeared a few times. The rearrangement joins TRBV6-5 to TRBJ2-1; a weak D match, TRBD2 (5 bases). V was pared by 0 bases and J by 8 bases, with 5 bases between. The germline V gene has CDR1 MNHEY and CDR2 SVGAGI. The CDR3 consists of 12 residues. The CDR3 sequence: CASSYSRDEQFF. The DNA for the CDR3 is TGTGCCAGCAGTTACTCGAGGGATGAGCAGTTCTTC.

V usage is TRBV7-9 and J usage is TRBJ2-3, with D uncertain. Germline values: CDR1 SEHNR, CDR2 FQNEAQ (reference sequence). This CDR3 has 15 residues. V was pared by 2 bases and J by 6 bases, with 15 bases between. The CDR3: CASSLFRGPPDTQYF. The CDR3 region has the DNA TGTGCCAGCAGCTTATTCCGCGGCCCCCCGGATACGCAGTATTTT.

The chain has TRBV9 and TRBJ1-1, with TRBD1 matching 9 bases. Germline CDR1 SGDLS, CDR2 YYNGEE. After removal of 0 bases from V and 5 bases from J, the junction contained 5 bases not matched to a gene. The CDR3 consists of 15 residues. CDR3 loop: CASSVAGTGLTEAFF. The CDR3, as DNA: TGTGCCAGCAGCGTAGCAGGGACAGGGTTGACTGAAGCTTTCTTT.

At least ten counts were recorded for this clonotype. The rearrangement links TRBV5-6 to TRBJ2-3; unclear D gene. Germline CDR1 and CDR2: SGHDT and YYEEEE. Trimming pared 4 bases from V and 3 bases from J, leaving 6 bases between. CDR3 length: 12 residues. The CDR3 is CASSRMTDTQYF. The CDR3 coding sequence is TGTGCCAGCAGCCGCATGACAGATACGCAGTATTTT.

This clonotype was seen only a few times. The chain is built from TRBV7-9 and TRBJ2-1, with a weak D call TRBD2 (6 bases). Germline V gene data show CDR1 as SEHNR and CDR2 as FQNEAQ (reference sequence). V was trimmed by 5 bases and J by 5 bases, leaving 16 bases between them. The CDR3 sequence is 15 residues long. The CDR3 protein is CASSESGLGNNEQFF. In nucleotides, the CDR3 is TGTGCCAGCAGCGAAAGCGGGTTAGGGAACAATGAGCAGTTCTTC.

This chain links TRBV29-1 with TRBJ2-1, with D unclear. CDR1 is SQVTM, CDR2 ANQGSEA, per germline. The V end was cut by 8 bases, the J end by 5 bases, with 13 bases between. The CDR3 runs to 12 residues. This chain's CDR3 is CSSRQRDNEQFF. Here the CDR3 DNA reads TGCAGCTCCCGGCAGAGAGACAATGAGCAGTTCTTC.

This clonotype was seen more than once but under ten times. J is TRBJ1-1 and V is TRBV19; 11 positions match TRBD1. CDR3 size: 15 residues. Trimming cost V 3 bases and J 4 bases; bases outside gene matches: 4. Looked up from germline, CDR1 is LNHDA and CDR2 is SQIVND (reference sequence). The DNA for the CDR3 is TGTGCCAGTAGTATGGGGGACAGGGGGATCACTGAAGCTTTCTTT. Its protein product is CASSMGDRGITEAFF.

This clonotype was seen many times. One end of the junction fails to match germline, which may point to a read error. The chain couples TRBV12-3 or TRBV12-4 to TRBJ2-4, with D perhaps TRBD2 (6 bases). CDR3 size: 12 residues. The CDR3 DNA sequence: TGTGCCAGCGGAACTAACACCGGGACTCTCGTCTTC. Translating it yields CASGTNTGTLVF.

This clonotype was seen repeatedly, ten times or more. The chain joins TRBV7-3 to TRBJ2-3; 10 bases fit TRBD2. This CDR3 is 16 amino acids long. CDR1 is SGHTA, CDR2 FQGTGA, per germline. Losses at the gene ends were 5 bases for V and 4 bases for J; bases not matched to a gene: 9. The CDR3 reads CASSSYSGRSADTQYF. The CDR3 DNA follows: TGTGCCAGCAGCAGCTATAGCGGGAGGTCGGCAGATACGCAGTATTTT.